This T cell receptor (beta chain) comes out of a study of cytomegalovirus exposure and HLA in healthy donors (dated by TCRdb to the late 2010s). Regarding the research as a whole: An earlier analysis of roughly 570 of the donors reported around 280 Gb of sequence data and 95 million to 130 million unique TCR beta sequences obtained from approximately 180 million T cells. About 300 gigabases of sequencing data and 80 million or so unique TCR sequences were included in an early release covering around 650 HLA-typed donors. Of the approximately 400 genotyped donors, more than 75% were placed in the genetic ancestry cluster associated with self-reported Caucasian donors. The aim of the study was to test whether cataloging public T cell receptors could identify signatures of past pathogen exposure. Using immunosequencing, the study profiled T cell repertoires from 500 to 800 subjects and related those repertoires to cytomegalovirus serostatus. Besides the first cohort of 500 to 700 subjects, a separate validation cohort made up of 95 to 150 different subjects was used. To predict cytomegalovirus infection status, the study combined high-throughput TCR immunosequencing, statistical association of individual TCRs with disease status, and machine learning. In a later analysis, previously published TCR beta repertoires from 666 donors were re-analyzed and high-resolution HLA genotyping was added so that TCR occurrence patterns could be studied. In the later analysis, no new phenotypic data were used to find candidate immune exposures; instead, reliance was placed on TCR beta sequences and their occurrence across donors. An earlier analysis of several hundred of the donors applied high-throughput TCR beta sequencing to assess whether each TCR beta V gene segment acted as functional or pseudogenic. Alongside the repertoire data, information on donor age, sex, ethnicity and CMV serostatus was compiled. In a later genetic analysis, genome-wide SNP genotypes for about 65% of the 666 donors were used, and that subset was treated as a discovery cohort. All discovery cohort repertoires had been generated using a single sequencing platform. HLA typing included class I and class II loci at four-digit resolution. Typing coverage differed by locus: A, B, C, DRB1 and DQB1 were typed in roughly 620-630 donors, DQA1 in around 500, DPA1 in approximately 610, and DPB1 in 472. Roughly 5 DR-DQ haplotypes were handled as single units for association and clustering, since linkage in the cohort was strong. On average, around 200,000 unique TCR beta nucleotide sequences were sequenced per donor among some 430 genotyped donors of the cohort, with roughly 18% of those sequences being non-productive.

The CDR3 contains 18 residues, cysteine and phenylalanine counted. CDR3 DNA only is kept here, 54 bases in frame from base 1. V is pruned by 4 bases and J by 7 bases, leaving 12 bases of the junction without a gene match. The germline V gene provides CDR1 SGHDT and CDR2 YYEEEE. General conclusions and limits of the study: Linkage disequilibrium might explain the correlated functional status among segregating V segments, but an unknown experimental factor could not be excluded. HLA typing was unavailable for some donors at each locus, so association tests used only the typed subset. A later analysis found that TCR association rates varied across HLA loci, with DRB1 alleles showing the most associated TCRs and HLA-C alleles the fewest. Immune exposure information for the cohort was limited to CMV serostatus. At a false discovery rate of 0.05, a later analysis linked under 20,000 TCR beta sequences to specific HLA alleles. A further reported finding was that TCR beta sequences accurately predicted the HLA-A and HLA-B alleles for most subjects in the first cohort. The earlier analysis of approximately 560 of the donors excluded roughly 17 rarely observed V segments, including chromosome 9 orphons, because counts were too low. In a later analysis, most CMV-associated TCR beta chains were found to appear HLA-restricted, with HLA associations seemingly driven largely by CMV exposure. The authors suggested that the approach could potentially be extended to other disease states and immunological phenotypes. In both the original and validation cohorts, the classifier was reported to diagnose cytomegalovirus status with high specificity and sensitivity. A cluster of highly shared sequence variants was judged likely to be a technical artifact of the sequencing pipeline. Compared with equally common non-associated chains, HLA-associated TCR beta chains in a later analysis were more clonally expanded and had lower generation probabilities. In an earlier analysis of fewer than 750 of the donors, most TCR beta V segments were observed in productive rearrangements about 87% or about 30% of the time, broadly matching IMGT annotations. According to a later genetic analysis, donors in an Asian-associated ancestry cluster had fewer N-insertions in productive TCRs than the approximately 650-donor mean. In a later genetic analysis, a missense DCLRE1C variant was associated with V-gene and J-gene trimming of TCR beta chains, and the association was replicated in an independent cohort. While some public TCRs were present in many individuals, most TCR sequences turned up only very rarely across donors. A few of the identified cytomegalovirus-associated TCR beta chains were confirmed in vitro to be specific for cytomegalovirus antigens. Some IMGT-functional V segments, including TRBV6-2 and TRBV6-3, could not be distinguished by the 87-base-pair reads and were therefore excluded. Sequencing depth was assumed to be roughly uniform across donors in the presence/absence analyses, though that assumption may not hold. Strong co-occurrence of HLA alleles, especially DR and DQ, made assigning TCR associations to individual alleles difficult. This cohort had only TCR beta chains sequenced, and the lack of alpha or paired-chain data limited which features could be detected. According to a later analysis, parvovirus B19, influenza, CMV and Epstein-Barr virus appeared linked to several top co-occurrence clusters. The study listed 150 to 200 TCR beta chains as associated with cytomegalovirus.

The cohort was made up of about 610 healthy bone marrow donors. Cohort members were all nominally healthy when sampled, although unrecorded immune exposures were likely present. The donor tested CMV seropositive, placing the donor among the approximately 290 seropositive members of the cohort. Every donor gave a peripheral blood sample, and the peripheral blood mononuclear cells from that sample were used for TCR beta sequencing. The Qiagen DNeasy Blood Extraction Kit was used to extract genomic DNA from the blood cell samples. This clone appeared a few times. Its antigen remains unidentified. The record has no base qualities; no much larger clone is one base away. The library was prepared using the immunoSEQ multiplex PCR assay. The multiplex PCR relied on a mix of 60 forward primers for TCR Vbeta segments and 13 reverse primers for TCR Jbeta segments. A multiplex PCR assay on genomic DNA amplified the CDR3 region of rearranged TCR beta genes. Amplified TCR beta libraries were sequenced as 87-base-pair reads on the Illumina HiSeq System. Concerning the study's data processing: A later analysis counted tens of millions of unique TCR beta chains across the 690 or so repertoires, and some 11 million of these chains were shared by at least two donors. To remove PCR and sequencing errors, raw reads were error-corrected and collapsed into unique sequences using a nearest-neighbor algorithm that merged closely related sequences. CDR3 sequences were aligned to IMGT reference sequences to assign V, D and J gene segments. For a sequence to be retained, a match of at least six nucleotides was required to both a V gene segment and a J gene segment. A rearrangement counted as productive if the CDR3 had no stop codons and remained in frame with V and J, and every other rearrangement counted as non-productive. Following IMGT convention, CDR3 was defined as the stretch from the second conserved V-encoded cysteine to the conserved J-encoded phenylalanine. The earlier analysis of about 610 of the donors excluded any sequence lacking an unambiguous match to a single V gene segment. An earlier analysis of over 450 of the donors classified V segments as functional when productive rearrangements were above 56.7% and as segregating when the standard deviation between donors was above 5%. To diagnose cytomegalovirus status from the catalog of TCR beta chain sequences, a statistical classification framework was built. In a later analysis, TCR nucleotide sequences were compared against IMGT/GENE-DB human TR gene sequences so that V and J genes could be assigned. Using the TCRdist pipeline, a later analysis assigned CDR3 sequences along with most-parsimonious VDJ recombination scenarios. In a later analysis, each TCR beta chain was defined by its CDR3 amino acid sequence together with its V-gene family, and reads without a unique V-gene family were excluded. A later analysis removed 592 highly shared, low-generation-probability nucleotide sequences to deal with suspected cross-contamination and a sequencing artifact. A later analysis calculated a clonal expansion index for each public chain from normalized within-repertoire ranks of inferred template counts. Generation probabilities in a later analysis came from a VDJ recombination model fitted to out-of-frame rearrangements, and those results were checked against IGoR. In a later analysis, hypergeometric tests were used to score TCR-TCR, TCR-HLA and TCR-CMV co-occurrence, with a repertoire-size bias correction applied to TCR pairs. A later analysis estimated false discovery rates by permuting HLA or CMV assignments 20 times. In a later analysis, co-occurring TCRs were grouped with DBSCAN, and TCRdist sequence similarity was added when clustering was performed within HLA-allele-positive subsets. Repertoires with fewer than 30,000 or more than 120,000 public chains, plus five repertoires with anomalous nucleotide sharing, were excluded from co-occurrence clustering. TCRdb took this table from immuneACCESS and kept in-frame rearrangements with V and J called. Such tables lack part of the clones; where checked against another copy, unresolved V genes explain under half of the gap, and the rest is unexplained. The V and J calls and clone size come from that table; D and trimming were worked out from the DNA. This sample lists about 120,000 clones; over 8.5% were detected once. The ten biggest clones cover 5% to 6.5% of the sample.

The chain couples TRBV5-6 to TRBJ1-6, with 12 junctional bases fitting TRBD1. The sequenced material came from PBMCs. The receptor was isolated from a woman aged 35 to 49 in good health and CMV-seropositive. Here is the DNA: TGTGCCAGCAGCCCGGGACAGGGGGCTGATATTAAAAATTCACCCCTCCACTTT. The resulting protein is CASSPGQGADIKNSPLHF.